A selection of T cell receptor beta chains follows, all from one sample in a study of long-term antiretroviral therapy in people with HIV. The data were produced by immunoSEQ multiplex PCR, yet TCRdb's version contains in-frame clones alone and is incomplete. The repertoire holds tens of thousands of clones, with 84% as singletons. The input for sequencing was unsorted PBMCs, taken 0.5 years before starting antiretroviral therapy. The receptor source for this set is a man aged 40-49 years with HIV. The conserved cysteine and the conserved F or W are not part of the CDR3 here. Each record gives: V gene, clone size, CDR3 protein. Not every row has a clone size; where given, it reads once, few, many or a size class.

v_call: TRBV5-1; clone_size: once; cdr3_aa: ASSLDRNTEAF
v_call: TRBV30; clone_size: -; cdr3_aa: AWSSGTATNQPQH
v_call: TRBV5-4; clone_size: -; cdr3_aa: ASSLGQAQAGEQF
v_call: TRBV27; clone_size: -; cdr3_aa: ASATARGAKF
v_call: TRBV5-8; clone_size: -; cdr3_aa: ASSYRAGGHETQY
v_call: TRBV9; clone_size: -; cdr3_aa: ASSVLAGDTQY
v_call: TRBV29-1; clone_size: -; cdr3_aa: SVEGIGSGEQY
v_call: TRBV7-6; clone_size: once; cdr3_aa: ASSLGGQGGYEQY
v_call: TRBV14; clone_size: -; cdr3_aa: ASSQGDRGRPQH
v_call: TRBV28; clone_size: -; cdr3_aa: ASSFHRKINTGELF
v_call: TRBV6-5; clone_size: -; cdr3_aa: ASSYSKKGVFGYT
v_call: TRBV11-2; clone_size: -; cdr3_aa: ASSPKGTVLEQF
v_call: TRBV19; clone_size: few; cdr3_aa: ASSMGQTYEQY
v_call: TRBV19; clone_size: -; cdr3_aa: ASSIRGSTEAF
v_call: TRBV7-2; clone_size: -; cdr3_aa: ASSLRLADSGNTIY
v_call: TRBV30; clone_size: -; cdr3_aa: AWSASRTRVTEAF
v_call: TRBV9; clone_size: -; cdr3_aa: ASSVGGNSYEQY
v_call: TRBV6-1; clone_size: -; cdr3_aa: ASSPDAYSNQPQH
v_call: TRBV21-1; clone_size: -; cdr3_aa: ASSAPSGLFKANEKLF
v_call: TRBV6-6; clone_size: -; cdr3_aa: ASSSHNRGSYEQY
v_call: TRBV7-6; clone_size: -; cdr3_aa: ASSQQGLAIGGEQF
v_call: TRBV7-3; clone_size: -; cdr3_aa: ASSYLRGAGGRDTQY
v_call: TRBV6-5; clone_size: few; cdr3_aa: ASGSSGINEQF
v_call: TRBV19; clone_size: -; cdr3_aa: ASSIITGMNEQF
v_call: TRBV6-1; clone_size: -; cdr3_aa: ATFPQGAGNTIY
v_call: TRBV19; clone_size: -; cdr3_aa: ASSIMRSSYEQY
v_call: TRBV21-1; clone_size: -; cdr3_aa: ASSKVRQGWVAGANVLT
v_call: TRBV19; clone_size: -; cdr3_aa: ASSSSPGPPITSGELF
v_call: TRBV27; clone_size: -; cdr3_aa: ASSGIDSFEAF
v_call: TRBV28; clone_size: -; cdr3_aa: ASSPPGGVLLEQY
v_call: TRBV7-2; clone_size: -; cdr3_aa: ASSLGGGLDTQY
v_call: TRBV9; clone_size: -; cdr3_aa: ASSGTVLSGANVLT
v_call: TRBV4-2; clone_size: few; cdr3_aa: ASSQVSGASNQPQH
v_call: TRBV4-1; clone_size: -; cdr3_aa: ASSQDRALNNEQF
v_call: TRBV5-1; clone_size: once; cdr3_aa: ASSLNGDTQY